These 20 T cell receptor beta chains were all obtained from the same sample, sequenced in a study of cytomegalovirus exposure and HLA in healthy donors. Sequencing used immunoSEQ multiplex PCR; TCRdb keeps in-frame clones, though not all of them. The table records 300,000 or so clones, nearly 90% of them present only once. The sample taken for sequencing was PBMCs. These receptors came from a young man in good health and CMV-seronegative.

The J gene is TRBJ1-1, the V gene TRBV18; D is ambiguous. The CDR3 has 13 amino acids. Looked up from germline, CDR1 is KGHSH and CDR2 is LQKENI. V lost 1 base and J lost 6, with 9 bases in between. The CDR3 sequence: CASSPLARAEAFF. CDR3 nucleotide sequence: TGTGCCAGCTCACCACTTGCTCGCGCTGAAGCTTTCTTT.

The chain recombines TRBV15 with TRBJ1-2, with D possibly TRBD1 on 5 matching bases. Per germline, CDR1 LNHNV and CDR2 YYDKDF (reference sequence). CDR3 size: 14 residues. V lost 3 bases to trimming and J lost 3 bases, with 11 bases between them. The chain's CDR3 is CATSRRGVDYGYTF. CDR3 sequence (DNA): TGTGCCACCAGCAGGCGGGGGGTTGACTATGGCTACACCTTC.

This rearrangement joins TRBV19 to TRBJ1-6; TRBD1 matches at 8 bases. The CDR3 is 14 amino acids. Germline loops: CDR1 LNHDA, CDR2 SQIVND (reference sequence). The J segment lost 8 bases and the V segment lost 3 bases, leaving 3 bases of the junction unmatched. For the CDR3, the DNA is TGTGCCAGTAGTATTTTACAGGGGGATTCACCCCTCCACTTT. The encoded protein is CASSILQGDSPLHF.

The rearrangement joins TRBV4-3 to TRBJ2-6; 9 bases align to TRBD1. With 0 bases clipped from V and 0 bases from J, the junction kept 3 bases outside the gene matches. Germline V lookup: CDR1 LGHNA, CDR2 YSLEER. The CDR3 is 18 amino acids. The CDR3 nucleotides read TGCGCCAGCAGCCAAGAGGACAGGGGTTTCTCTGGGGCCAACGTCCTGACTTTC. This sequence encodes CASSQEDRGFSGANVLTF.

The V call is TRBV7-9, the J call TRBJ2-5; D is undetermined. Germline V CDR1 and CDR2: SEHNR, FQNEAQ (reference sequence). The V and J ends lost 5 bases and 5 bases respectively, with 15 bases between them. The CDR3 covers 14 residues. DNA of the CDR3: TGTGCCAGCAGCCCCGGCCAGTGGCGGGAGACCCAGTACTTC. Protein sequence: CASSPGQWRETQYF.

The rearrangement links TRBV5-4 to TRBJ1-2, with TRBD1 matching over 8 bases. The V gene end was trimmed by 3 bases and the J gene end by 3 bases; junction bases not matched to a gene: 13. Germline V gives CDR1 SGHNT, CDR2 YYREEE (reference sequence). The CDR3 is 17 residues long. CDR3 in DNA: TGTGCCAGCAGCTGGGGGACAGGCCCCCAAAAATACTATGGCTACACCTTC. The encoded protein is CASSWGTGPQKYYGYTF. The whole variable domain, remainder taken from reference TRBV5-4 and TRBJ1-2, is ETGVTQSPTHLIKTRGQQVTLRCSSQSGHNTVSWYQQALGQGPQFIFQYYREEENGRGNFPPRFSGLQFPNYSSELNVNALELDDSALYLCASSWGTGPQKYYGYTFGSGTRLTVV.

The chain uses TRBV11-2 and TRBJ2-3, with 8 bases that match TRBD2. This CDR3 region has 15 residues. V trimming: 1 base; J trimming: 5 bases; junction bases outside the gene matches: 5. Germline values: CDR1 SGHAT, CDR2 FQNNGV. CDR3 DNA: TGTGCCAGCAGCTTAGGCCGGGGGGGCGAAGATACGCAGTATTTT. Its translation: CASSLGRGGEDTQYF. The full variable domain, with the rest looked up from reference TRBV11-2 and TRBJ2-3, is EAGVAQSPRYKIIEKRQSVAFWCNPISGHATLYWYQQILGQGPKLLIQFQNNGVVDDSQLPKDRFSAERLKGVDSTLKIQPAKLEDSAVYLCASSLGRGGEDTQYFGPGTRLTVL.

The chain links TRBV6-1 to TRBJ1-5, with 8 bases that match TRBD1. Germline CDR1 MNHNS, CDR2 SASEGT. The junction had 9 bases not matched to a gene; V was cut back by 6 bases and J by 5 bases. This CDR3 is built from 15 residues. The DNA of the CDR3 is TGTGCCAGCAGAGGAGGGACAGGACGCTATCAGCCCCAGCATTTT. It specifies CASRGGTGRYQPQHF.

This chain joins TRBV11-2 and TRBJ1-6; D ambiguous. The CDR3 extends over 16 amino acids. V dropped 1 base and J dropped 4 bases, with 11 bases sitting between them. CDR1 and CDR2 from the germline V gene are SGHAT and FQNNGV. The DNA for the CDR3 is TGTGCCAGCAGCTTAGGTACAGAAGTGTATAATTCACCCCTCCACTTT. Translating gives CASSLGTEVYNSPLHF.

This clone was counted a single time. At one end, the junction sequence differs from germline, possibly due to a read error. As DNA, the CDR3 is TGTGCCACCAGCAGAGACCTGGGACAGGGAAACTTC. This translates into CATSRDLGQGNF. J is TRBJ2-5 and V is TRBV15; 9 bases fit TRBD1. Germline CDR1 LNHNV, CDR2 YYDKDF (reference sequence). The CDR3 sequence is 12 residues long.

This clone was counted a single time. This rearrangement joins TRBV19 to TRBJ2-7, with 9 bases that match TRBD1. This CDR3 is 14 amino acids long. The trim removed 7 bases at V and 6 bases at J, leaving 10 bases unmatched. Germline V gives CDR1 LNHDA, CDR2 SQIVND (reference sequence). CDR3 loop: CASKRDRAYGEQYF. CDR3 DNA: TGTGCCAGTAAAAGGGACAGGGCTTATGGCGAGCAGTACTTC.

This sequence joins TRBV5-6 and TRBJ1-2, with 10 bases fitting TRBD1. Per germline, CDR1 SGHDT and CDR2 YYEEEE. Trimming took 4 bases from V and 4 from J; bases not matched to a gene: 4. The CDR3 has 14 amino acids. The CDR3 DNA follows: TGTGCCAGCAGCGGGACAGGGGCGGGCTATGGCTACACCTTC. Protein: CASSGTGAGYGYTF.

This rearrangement joins TRBV18 to TRBJ2-7; D might be TRBD2 (6 bases). Trimming stripped 5 bases from V and 0 bases from J, with 11 bases between. This CDR3 spans 14 amino acids. The germline V gene has CDR1 KGHSH and CDR2 LQKENI. CDR3 sequence reads: CASSGGTLSYEQYF. DNA for the CDR3: TGTGCCAGCTCAGGGGGGACTCTCTCCTACGAGCAGTACTTC. Based on the CDR3 plus reference TRBV18 and TRBJ2-7, the full variable domain is NAGVMQNPRHLVRRRGQEARLRCSPMKGHSHVYWYRQLPEEGLKFMVYLQKENIIDESGMPKERFSAEFPKEGPSILRIQQVVRGDSAAYFCASSGGTLSYEQYFGPGTRLTVT.

The V and J genes are TRBV6-1 and TRBJ2-7; TRBD1 aligns across 7 bases. The CDR3 spans 17 residues. Germline V gives CDR1 MNHNS, CDR2 SASEGT. Trimming took 0 bases from V and 2 from J; bases not matched to a gene: 10. CDR3 amino acids: CASSEALQGVPPYEQYF. The CDR3 nucleotides read TGTGCCAGCAGTGAAGCGCTTCAGGGGGTACCCCCCTACGAGCAGTACTTC.

The chain joins TRBV7-6 to TRBJ2-7; TRBD1 aligns across 7 bases. With 5 bases clipped from V and 3 bases from J, the junction kept 10 bases outside the gene matches. Looked up from germline, CDR1 is SGHVS and CDR2 is FNYEAQ. The CDR3 has 15 amino acids. This CDR3 is CASSPGQSTLYEQYF. For the CDR3, the DNA is TGTGCCAGCAGCCCGGGACAGAGTACACTCTACGAGCAGTACTTC.

The gene calls are TRBV19 and TRBJ1-6, with 7 bases fitting TRBD1. The CDR3 has 16 residues. The V gene's germline CDR1 is LNHDA and CDR2 SQIVND (reference sequence). Trimming removed 5 bases from V and 4 bases from J; junction bases left unmatched: 8. The CDR3 nucleotides read TGTGCCAGTAGTCTCGAAGGGGACAGATATAATTCACCCCTCCACTTT. As protein: CASSLEGDRYNSPLHF.

The genes are TRBV5-5 and TRBJ1-5; TRBD1 agrees at 7 bases. This CDR3 contains 15 residues. Germline V gene sequence: CDR1 SGHKS, CDR2 YYEKEE (reference sequence). The trim removed 2 bases at V and 1 base at J, leaving 3 bases unmatched. For the CDR3, the DNA is TGTGCCAGCAGCTTCTTGACAGGGAGCAATCAGCCCCAGCATTTT. This gives the protein CASSFLTGSNQPQHF.

J is TRBJ2-6 and V is TRBV7-2; the match to TRBD1 covers 11 bases. The trim removed 5 bases at V and 0 bases at J, leaving 6 bases unmatched. CDR1 is SGHTA and CDR2 is FQGNSA in the germline V gene. The CDR3 spans 18 residues. CDR3 sequence: CASSPRGQGASGANVLTF. Written as DNA, the CDR3 is TGTGCCAGCAGCCCCCGCGGACAGGGGGCCTCTGGGGCCAACGTCCTGACTTTC.

This clone was found a few times. This chain connects TRBV18 to TRBJ2-7, with 7 positions matching TRBD2. J gave up 1 base and V 4 bases, and 1 base lay outside the gene matches. The CDR3 totals 13 residues. Germline V gene data show CDR1 as KGHSH and CDR2 as LQKENI. This chain's CDR3 is CASSQGGSYEQYF. The CDR3, as DNA: TGTGCCAGCTCACAGGGAGGGTCCTACGAGCAGTACTTC. Supplemented by reference TRBV18 and TRBJ2-7, the full variable domain reads NAGVMQNPRHLVRRRGQEARLRCSPMKGHSHVYWYRQLPEEGLKFMVYLQKENIIDESGMPKERFSAEFPKEGPSILRIQQVVRGDSAAYFCASSQGGSYEQYFGPGTRLTVT.

A note on this clone: Other nucleotide sequences from this sample produce the same CDR3. The chain has TRBV18 and TRBJ1-4; a possible D gene is TRBD1 (5 bases). V dropped 3 bases and J dropped 2 bases, with 10 bases sitting between them. The germline gives CDR1 KGHSH, CDR2 LQKENI. This CDR3 spans 15 amino acids. The DNA for the CDR3 is TGTGCCAGCTCACCGCGCCAGGGTACTAATGAAAAACTGTTTTTT. This gives the protein CASSPRQGTNEKLFF.